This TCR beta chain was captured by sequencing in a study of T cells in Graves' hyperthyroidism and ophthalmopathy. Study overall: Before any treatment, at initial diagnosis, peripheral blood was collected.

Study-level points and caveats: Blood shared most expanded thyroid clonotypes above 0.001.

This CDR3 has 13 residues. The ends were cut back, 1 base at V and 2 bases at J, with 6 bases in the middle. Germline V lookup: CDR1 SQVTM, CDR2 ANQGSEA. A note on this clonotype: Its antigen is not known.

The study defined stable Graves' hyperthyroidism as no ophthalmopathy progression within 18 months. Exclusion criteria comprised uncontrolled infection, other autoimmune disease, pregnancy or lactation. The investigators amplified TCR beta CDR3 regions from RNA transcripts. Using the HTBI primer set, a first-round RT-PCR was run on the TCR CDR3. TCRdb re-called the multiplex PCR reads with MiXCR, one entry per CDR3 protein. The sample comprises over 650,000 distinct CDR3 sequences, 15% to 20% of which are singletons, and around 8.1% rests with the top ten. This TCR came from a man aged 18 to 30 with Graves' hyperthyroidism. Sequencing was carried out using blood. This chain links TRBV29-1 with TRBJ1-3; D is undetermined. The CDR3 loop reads CSVEGAPGNTIYF. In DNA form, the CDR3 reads TGCAGCGTTGAAGGGGCGCCTGGAAACACCATATATTTT. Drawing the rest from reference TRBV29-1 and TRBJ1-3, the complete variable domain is SAVISQKPSRDICQRGTSLTIQCQVDSQVTMMFWYRQQPGQSLTLIATANQGSEATYESGFVIDKFPISRPNLTFSTLTVSNMSPEDSSIYLCSVEGAPGNTIYFGEGSWLTVV.